The 15 T cell receptor beta chains reported below all come from one sample, sequenced in a study of PD-L1 blockade in urothelial cancer. Time point reported: peripheral blood 6 weeks after treatment start. Sequencing was performed with immunoSEQ multiplex PCR; in TCRdb, only in-frame clones are kept and a portion is missing. The table shows about 120,000 clones, with roughly 89% occurring only once. This specimen consisted of PBMCs, obtained around atezolizumab (anti-PD-L1) treatment. The receptors originated from a man aged 55 to 70 with urothelial cancer.

The chain carries TRBV4-1 and TRBJ2-1; TRBD1 agrees at 10 bases. Germline V gene data show CDR1 as MGHRA and CDR2 as YSYEKL. There are 15 residues in the CDR3. V shed 4 bases and J 8 bases; nucleotides not matched to a gene: 8. The CDR3 DNA reads TGCGCCAGCAGCCTATACCGGGACAGGGGTGATGAGCAGTTCTTC. Its protein product is CASSLYRDRGDEQFF.

The V call is TRBV27, the J call TRBJ2-7; D is uncertain. Germline V gene lookup returns CDR1 MNHEY and CDR2 SMNVEV (reference sequence). This CDR3 spans 15 amino acids. V lost 4 bases and J lost 0, with 13 bases in between. CDR3 protein: CASSSPSRYSYEQYF. For the CDR3, the DNA is TGTGCCAGCAGTTCACCGTCCCGGTACTCCTACGAGCAGTACTTC.

The gene calls are TRBV6-1 and TRBJ1-5; D is uncertain. V was clipped by 4 bases and J by 2 bases, with 12 bases between them. Germline CDR1 reads MNHNS; CDR2 reads SASEGT. This CDR3 is built from 15 residues. CDR3 protein: CASSAEGAGNQPQHF. CDR3 nucleotides: TGTGCCAGCAGTGCGGAGGGCGCGGGCAATCAGCCCCAGCATTTT.

This chain joins TRBV10-3 and TRBJ2-7; a weak D match, TRBD2 (6 bases). This CDR3 has 14 amino acids. Deletions cut 8 bases from V and 3 bases from J, with 17 bases between. Germline CDR1 ENHRY, CDR2 SYGVKD. In DNA form, the CDR3 reads TGTGCCATCGGAGGGCTCCTGGGACGCTACGAGCAGTACTTC. This gives the protein CAIGGLLGRYEQYF.

The chain joins TRBV7-8 to TRBJ1-1; D remains unclear. CDR3 size: 13 residues. Per the germline V gene, CDR1 is SGHVS and CDR2 is FQNEAQ. Trimming took 1 base from V and 3 from J, leaving 6 bases between them. CDR3 residues: CASSLVRDTEAFF. The CDR3, as DNA: TGTGCCAGCAGCTTAGTTCGAGACACTGAAGCTTTCTTT.

In DNA, the CDR3 is TGTGCCAGCAGTTTATCGAGGGCGACTGGAAACACCATATATTTT. Translation: CASSLSRATGNTIYF. This chain connects TRBV27 to TRBJ1-3; D is unresolved. This CDR3 region has 15 residues. Germline V lookup: CDR1 MNHEY, CDR2 SMNVEV (reference sequence). Trimming took 0 bases from V and 2 from J, leaving 8 bases between them.

The chain couples TRBV7-3 to TRBJ2-5; 10 bases are shared with TRBD2. After removal of 5 bases from V and 5 bases from J, the junction contained 5 bases not matched to a gene. This CDR3 is 14 amino acids long. Germline V CDR1 and CDR2: SGHTA, FQGTGA. The CDR3 sequence is CASSPSGGAETQYF. The CDR3 DNA sequence: TGTGCCAGCAGCCCGAGCGGGGGGGCTGAGACCCAGTACTTC.

The rearrangement links TRBV5-6 to TRBJ1-2; 8 bases are a match to TRBD1. Per the germline V gene, CDR1 is SGHDT and CDR2 is YYEEEE. This CDR3 region has 18 residues. The trim removed 0 bases at V and 5 bases at J, leaving 15 bases unmatched. The CDR3 spells CASSLGHPRTGLSYGYTF. The DNA of the CDR3 is TGTGCCAGCAGCTTGGGGCATCCCAGGACAGGGCTTAGTTATGGCTACACCTTC.

The chain employs TRBV5-6 and TRBJ2-1, with 9 positions matching TRBD2. The trim removed 4 bases at V and 7 bases at J, leaving 9 bases unmatched. This CDR3 has 15 residues. Germline V gives CDR1 SGHDT, CDR2 YYEEEE. The CDR3 here is CASSQGLAGRNEQFF. The CDR3 nucleotides read TGTGCCAGCAGCCAGGGACTAGCTGGGCGGAATGAGCAGTTCTTC.

This chain links TRBV5-4 with TRBJ2-3; 8 positions agree with TRBD1. Germline V gene lookup returns CDR1 SGHNT and CDR2 YYREEE (reference sequence). The CDR3 is 17 residues long. J was trimmed by 4 bases and V by 4 bases; bases with no gene match: 14. Here the CDR3 DNA reads TGTGCCAGCAGCGCGGAGGGGGCAGGGGGCAAGGCAGATACGCAGTATTTT. Protein product: CASSAEGAGGKADTQYF.

V gene TRBV10-3 combines with J gene TRBJ1-1; 8 nucleotides match TRBD1. Germline V CDR1 and CDR2: ENHRY, SYGVKD. This CDR3 contains 15 residues. The V gene end was trimmed by 2 bases and the J gene end by 3 bases; junction bases not matched to a gene: 5. As DNA, the CDR3 is TGTGCCATCAGTGAGGGACAGGGTGGGGACACTGAAGCTTTCTTT. It is translated as CAISEGQGGDTEAFF.

The chain combines TRBV7-2 with TRBJ2-7; 8 positions match TRBD1. Germline values: CDR1 SGHTA, CDR2 FQGNSA. J was trimmed by 5 bases and V by 7 bases; bases with no gene match: 10. There are 14 residues in the CDR3. This CDR3 is CASTSRQGADEQYF. CDR3 nucleotide sequence: TGTGCCAGCACCTCTAGGCAGGGGGCGGACGAGCAGTACTTC.

In regard to this clone: A junction boundary mismatches the germline segment, possibly from a read error. The chain combines TRBV7-7 with TRBJ2-5, with D possibly being TRBD2 (6 bases). Germline V gives CDR1 SSHAT, CDR2 FNYEAQ (reference sequence). The CDR3 consists of 14 residues. CDR3 bases: TGTGCTAGCAGCTTAGGGGTTCGAGGAGGGGAGCAGTACTTC. Its translation is CASSLGVRGGEQYF.

This clone was observed a single time. The V call is TRBV2, the J call TRBJ2-5, with 10 positions matching TRBD2. This CDR3 is built from 15 residues. Trimming cost V 7 bases and J 6 bases; bases outside gene matches: 11. The germline gives CDR1 SNHLY, CDR2 FYNNEI. CDR3 bases: TGTGCCAGCATTGGACTAGCGGCCATACCCCAGACCCAGTACTTC. This encodes CASIGLAAIPQTQYF.

The V call is TRBV6-1, the J call TRBJ1-1, with unresolved D. This CDR3 contains 13 residues. Trimming stripped 4 bases from V and 3 bases from J, with 9 bases between. Germline values: CDR1 MNHNS, CDR2 SASEGT. The CDR3: CASSAQEDTEAFF. The CDR3 nucleotides read TGTGCCAGCAGTGCGCAGGAGGACACTGAAGCTTTCTTT.